This T cell receptor (beta chain) was captured in a study of T cells in Graves' hyperthyroidism and ophthalmopathy. What was amplified from RNA transcripts were TCR beta CDR3 regions. TCR CDR3 regions were first amplified by RT-PCR with HTBI primers. Each CDR3 protein gets one entry after TCRdb re-called the multiplex PCR reads with MiXCR. The data contain about 480,000 distinct CDR3 sequences, under 25% of them singletons. Germline CDR1 SGHDT, CDR2 YYEEEE. V lost 3 bases, J lost 8 bases, and 7 bases stayed unmatched. CDR3 length: 14 residues. The chain combines TRBV5-6 with TRBJ1-5; TRBD1 matches at 8 bases. This clonotype was obtained from a woman between 65 and 79 years old with Graves' ophthalmopathy. The sample was blood. CDR3 DNA: TGTGCCAGCAGCTATCAGGGGGCCGGGAAGCCCCAGCATTTT. It specifies CASSYQGAGKPQHF.